This T cell receptor beta chain was recovered during a study of spatial heterogeneity in lung cancer (dated by TCRdb to about 2019). Some background on the complete study: Beta-chain transcripts were consistently detected in greater numbers than alpha-chain transcripts, which likely reflected higher beta-chain transcript abundance. In tumor regions, TCR transcript counts showed a strong correlation with a T cell transcriptional module score from matched bulk RNA-seq. In the raw uncorrected reads, each unique combination of TCR and UMI appeared more than ten times on average. The study quantitatively compared TCR alpha and beta repertoires across multiple tumor regions, matched nontumor lung and blood in non-small cell lung cancer. Nonsynonymous mutation counts, determined by whole-exome sequencing of tumor tissue, were related to TCR repertoire features. Both alpha and beta chains were TCR-sequenced in samples taken at surgery, namely 220 tumor regions, roughly 64 matched nontumor lung samples and just over 55 PBMC samples. Overall results and qualifications from the work: Confirming at a functional level the hypothesis that regional TCRs recognize regional mutations was considered to require additional single-cell paired TCR alpha and beta sequencing. Counts of ubiquitous and regional expanded TCRs correlated with counts of ubiquitous and regional nonsynonymous mutations, respectively. TCR-seq coverage of tumor T cells was estimated at only approximately 7% for alpha chains and 13% for beta chains. The number of expanded intratumoral alpha and beta TCRs correlated with the tumor nonsynonymous mutation count.

Per the publication, the time point label means: sample taken at primary tumor resection. Donors were some 70 patients with early-stage, untreated non-small cell lung cancer from the lung TRACERx cohort. TCR sequencing used whole RNA extracted from tumor and nontumor lung tissue, or from cryopreserved PBMC samples, without cell sorting. Only patients for whom sufficient RNA was available from at least two tumor regions were selected for TCR sequencing. Tumor and adjacent nontumor lung specimens were reviewed by a lung pathologist before selection. Ten or more counts support this clonotype. What this receptor recognizes is not known. Base qualities are not at hand, and no much larger clone is one base apart. Reading from cysteine to phenylalanine, the CDR3 counts 16 amino acids. The retained sequence is limited to the CDR3, 48 bases, with the frame set at the first base. The germline V gene supplies CDR1 MGHRA and CDR2 YSYEKL. V was cut back by 0 bases and J by 4 bases, leaving a gap of 12 bases between them.

The library was built by means of 5' RACE. Instrument used: NextSeq 500. The TCR library protocol attached a unique molecular identifier to each TCR cDNA molecule to allow correction of PCR and sequencing errors. The study's processing was this. TCR identification, UMI-based error correction and CDR3 extraction were all carried out with Decombinator tools. Expanded TCRs were defined as those above a frequency of 2 per 1,000, corresponding to the top 1% of the tumor frequency distribution. Expanded tumor TCRs statistically deemed absent (corrected P<0.05) from at least one tumor region were classed as regional, and all other expanded tumor TCRs were classed as ubiquitous. Rényi diversity was computed with the R vegan package after subsampling each repertoire 100 times to 5,000 TCRs. CDR3 similarity networks were constructed using string-kernel similarity of amino acid triplets, with links drawn between CDR3s whose pairwise similarity was above 0.82. The public reads were reanalyzed by TCRdb: fastp trimming at Q25, MiXCR alignment, in-frame beta chains only. Every distinct CDR3 protein forms one entry, paired with its most common genes and DNA. TCRdb assigned the V and J calls; the authors' analysis was not used. In this sample the table shows approximately 94,000 distinct CDR3 sequences, 3.5% to 5% of which occur a single time. In total, the top ten clones hold around 21% of the sample.

The material sequenced was lung tumor tissue, taken at surgery. The clonotype originates from a male donor with early-stage non-small cell lung cancer. The chain couples TRBV4-1 to TRBJ1-4, with the D gene too uncertain to name. CDR3 region: CASSQDPAPFNEKLFF. The base sequence is TGCGCCAGCAGCCAAGATCCGGCTCCATTTAATGAAAAACTGTTTTTT.